This entry features one T cell receptor beta chain sequence. Every subset had its genomic DNA shared out evenly among several immunoSEQ plates. Profiling relied on immunoSEQ multiplex PCR, and the TCRdb table lists in-frame clones only, not all of them. The table shows about 230,000 clones, with just over 65% occurring only once. This record comes from a study of shared clonotypes between healthy human individuals. V gave up 3 bases and J gave up 2 bases; unmatched junction bases: 6. Germline CDR1 reads MDHEN; CDR2 reads SYDVKM. The CDR3 runs 16 residues. This rearrangement joins TRBV28 to TRBJ2-3, with TRBD1 identical over 9 bases. The sample taken for sequencing was memory CD4+ T cells sorted from blood. The sample's subset: CD45RA-negative fraction. The clonotype comes from a man between 25 and 39 years old in good health. The CDR3 spells CASSFPGTGFTDTQYF. CDR3 DNA sequence: TGTGCCAGCAGTTTTCCCGGGACAGGGTTCACAGATACGCAGTATTTT.